This TCR beta chain appears in the sequencing data of a study of T cell responses to AZD1222 COVID-19 vaccine. Using immunoSEQ multiplex PCR, the repertoire was profiled, and TCRdb retains in-frame clones only, with some absent. The sample lists 150,000 to 200,000 clones; just over 90% were seen once. Germline-derived CDR1 and CDR2 are SNHLY and FYNNEI. The CDR3 sequence is 13 residues long. Trimming stripped 6 bases from V and 5 bases from J, with 11 bases between. Remarks on this clone: What it binds is not known.

Study observations and caveats: Sampling captured repertoires only after the peak T cell response.

The receptor was derived from an adult in good health. This sample comprised peripheral blood, obtained on day 0 of AZD1222 vaccination. This chain uses TRBV2 with TRBJ1-5; D possibly corresponds to TRBD1 (6 bases). CDR3 sequence (DNA): TGTGCCAGCAGGGAGGAGGGGGATCAGCCCCAGCATTTT. This encodes CASREEGDQPQHF.